The clone carrying this T cell receptor (beta chain) was counted only a few times. The ends were cut back, 1 base at V and 9 bases at J, with 19 bases in the middle. CDR1 and CDR2 (germline): SEHNR, FQNEAQ (reference sequence). The CDR3 is 15 amino acids. The second PCR ran about 6 to 12 cycles with a sample-barcoded 5' primer and J-beta primers. TCRdb ran MiXCR on the 5' RACE reads and lists one entry per CDR3 protein. The table shows roughly 790,000 distinct CDR3 sequences, with roughly 45% occurring only once. This entry belongs to a study of blood T cells in healthy people across ages. Sequences were obtained from blood. The chain links TRBV7-9 to TRBJ2-7; D is possibly TRBD2 (6 bases). The TCR sequence derives from a woman in her sixties or seventies in good health. This chain's CDR3 is CASSLDRTPSGGQYF. For the CDR3, the DNA is TGTGCCAGCAGCTTAGACAGGACCCCCTCCGGGGGGCAGTACTTC.